What follows describes a single T cell receptor (beta chain). Its antigen is not identified. This entry comes from a study of OX40 agonist ivuxolimab in advanced cancers. CDR3 length: 18 residues. The trim removed 0 bases at V and 5 bases at J, leaving 14 bases unmatched. Per germline, CDR1 SGHNT and CDR2 YYREEE (reference sequence). Libraries were prepared by immunoSEQ multiplex PCR; TCRdb keeps only in-frame clonotypes and omits some of them. This table has roughly 59,000 clones, 88% appearing once. Study observations and caveats: Researchers did not establish what antigens the expanded peripheral T cells target.

The source is an adult with an advanced solid tumor such as melanoma, head and neck, liver or kidney cancer. The chain recombines TRBV5-4 with TRBJ2-7, with 10 nucleotides matching TRBD1. This sample comprised CD4+ or CD8+ T cells sorted from blood, obtained in a trial of the OX40 agonist ivuxolimab. The CDR3 reads CASSLVGRQGAGFHEQYF. The CDR3 DNA reads as TGTGCCAGCAGCTTGGTAGGACGACAGGGGGCCGGGTTCCACGAGCAGTACTTC.